A selection of T cell receptor beta chains follows, all from one sample in a study of shared clonotypes between healthy human individuals. Measured with immunoSEQ multiplex PCR; TCRdb has only the in-frame clones, and not every one. The table lists around 600,000 clones, 90% to 95% of them singletons. Sequenced: naive CD8+ T cells sorted from blood. These receptors came from a woman aged 25 to 39 in good health. Both conserved end residues are part of each CDR3. D genes are given only for firm matches. Not every row has a clone size; where given, it reads once, few, many or a size class.

j_call: TRBJ2-5
clone_size: NA
d_call: NA
v_call: TRBV28
cdr3_nt: TGTGCCAGCATCCCGGACAACGGAGAGACCCAGTACTTC
cdr3_aa: CASIPDNGETQYF

j_call: TRBJ2-3
clone_size: NA
d_call: TRBD2
v_call: TRBV5-4
cdr3_nt: TGTGCCAGCAGCTTGGGAGCGGGAGGGCCGGATACGCAGTATTTT
cdr3_aa: CASSLGAGGPDTQYF

j_call: TRBJ1-1
clone_size: NA
d_call: NA
v_call: TRBV7-9
cdr3_nt: TGTGCCAGCAGCCTAACGACTGAAGCTTTCTTT
cdr3_aa: CASSLTTEAFF

j_call: TRBJ2-7
clone_size: NA
d_call: NA
v_call: TRBV7-9
cdr3_nt: TGTGCCAGCAGCTTAGGGGCGGCCCCGACCTACGAGCAGTACTTC
cdr3_aa: CASSLGAAPTYEQYF

j_call: TRBJ2-7
clone_size: NA
d_call: TRBD1
v_call: TRBV9
cdr3_nt: TGTGCCAGCAGCGTCGGACAGGGGCCAGCCTACGAGCAGTACTTC
cdr3_aa: CASSVGQGPAYEQYF

j_call: TRBJ2-7
clone_size: NA
d_call: NA
v_call: TRBV19
cdr3_nt: TGTGCCAGTAGTATAGGGGCAGCTGTTTACGAGCAGTACTTC
cdr3_aa: CASSIGAAVYEQYF

j_call: TRBJ1-4
clone_size: NA
d_call: TRBD1
v_call: TRBV13
cdr3_nt: TGTGCCAGCAGCCCAGCAGGGGGGAATGAAAAACTGTTTTTT
cdr3_aa: CASSPAGGNEKLFF

j_call: TRBJ2-7
clone_size: NA
d_call: NA
v_call: TRBV27
cdr3_nt: TGTGCCAGCAGTTTCCGGCAGGGGTTAATCGAGCAGTACTTC
cdr3_aa: CASSFRQGLIEQYF

j_call: TRBJ2-7
clone_size: few
d_call: NA
v_call: TRBV27
cdr3_nt: TGTGCCGGTGGACCGACGAGCTACGAGCAGTACTTC
cdr3_aa: CAGGPTSYEQYF

j_call: TRBJ1-4
clone_size: NA
d_call: TRBD1
v_call: TRBV6-6
cdr3_nt: TGTGCCAGCAGTTTCACCGGGACAGGGGAAAAACTGTTTTTT
cdr3_aa: CASSFTGTGEKLFF

j_call: TRBJ2-1
clone_size: NA
d_call: TRBD2
v_call: TRBV4-2
cdr3_nt: TGTGCCAGCAGCCCGCGGACTAGCGGGCGCTACAATGAGCAGTTCTTC
cdr3_aa: CASSPRTSGRYNEQFF

j_call: TRBJ2-2
clone_size: NA
d_call: TRBD2
v_call: TRBV5-6
cdr3_nt: TGTGCCAGCAGCTCGGGACTAGCCACCGGGGAGCTGTTTTTT
cdr3_aa: CASSSGLATGELFF

j_call: TRBJ1-3
clone_size: NA
d_call: TRBD1
v_call: TRBV29-1
cdr3_nt: TGCAGCGTGGCGGGGACAGACAAAAACCTGGCTGGAAACACCATATATTTT
cdr3_aa: CSVAGTDKNLAGNTIYF

j_call: TRBJ2-7
clone_size: NA
d_call: NA
v_call: TRBV6-5
cdr3_nt: TGTGCCAGCAGCCCCCTGACAGGCTCCTACGAGCAGTACTTC
cdr3_aa: CASSPLTGSYEQYF

j_call: TRBJ2-7
clone_size: NA
d_call: NA
v_call: TRBV29-1
cdr3_nt: TGCAGCGTGACCCTGGAGGTGAGCCTTTCCTACGAGCAGTACTTC
cdr3_aa: CSVTLEVSLSYEQYF

j_call: TRBJ2-3
clone_size: NA
d_call: TRBD1
v_call: TRBV19
cdr3_nt: TGTGCCAGTACCCCAGACAGGGGGTTTTCCACAGATACGCAGTATTTT
cdr3_aa: CASTPDRGFSTDTQYF